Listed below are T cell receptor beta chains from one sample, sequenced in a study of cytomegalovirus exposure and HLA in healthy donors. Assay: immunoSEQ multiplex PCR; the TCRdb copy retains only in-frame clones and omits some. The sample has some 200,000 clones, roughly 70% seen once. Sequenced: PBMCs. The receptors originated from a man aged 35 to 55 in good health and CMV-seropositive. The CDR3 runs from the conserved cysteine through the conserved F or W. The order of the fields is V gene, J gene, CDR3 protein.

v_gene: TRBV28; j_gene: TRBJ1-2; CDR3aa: CASSFPQRQSNYGYTF
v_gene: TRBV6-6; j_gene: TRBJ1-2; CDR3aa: CASSPPGSYGYTF
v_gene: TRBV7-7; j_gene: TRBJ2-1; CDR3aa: CASSQERGRYNEQFF
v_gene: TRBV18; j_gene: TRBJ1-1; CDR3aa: CASTTQANTEAFF
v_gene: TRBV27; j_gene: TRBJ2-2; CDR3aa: CASRWGRNTGELFF
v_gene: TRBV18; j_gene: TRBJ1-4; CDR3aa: CASSPWQGATNEKLFF
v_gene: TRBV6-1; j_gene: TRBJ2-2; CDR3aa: CAIGERAGELFF
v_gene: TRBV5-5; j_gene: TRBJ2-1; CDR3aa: CASSLGASGTYNEQFF
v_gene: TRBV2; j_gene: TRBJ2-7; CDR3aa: CASSPEAGGLDEQYF
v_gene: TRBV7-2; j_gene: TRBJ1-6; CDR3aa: CASSLVGSGLSPLHF